One T cell receptor beta chain is described in this entry. Its antigen remains unknown. As the method for making TCR beta libraries, quantitative 5'-RACE with molecular barcodes was used. MiXCR was run by TCRdb on the 5' RACE reads, yielding one entry per CDR3 protein. The sample has fewer than 30,000 distinct CDR3 sequences, under 3% seen once. The data are from a study of CD8 T cells in ankylosing spondylitis. Points from the study as a whole: Reactive arthritis synovial fluid and blood were previously reported to contain some motif variants. Typical of ankylosing spondylitis blood, it appeared, was a TCR beta motif of seven to nine highly homologous variants. Within matched ankylosing spondylitis synovial fluid, disease-linked clones were reportedly significantly enriched.

Sequencing was done on a sample of blood, either unsorted or a sorted T cell fraction (not recorded which). The receptor comes from a female donor with ankylosing spondylitis or in good health (not recorded which).

CDR3 loop: CASSGPHGSYGYTF. The CDR3 DNA follows: TGTGCCAGCAGCGGACCCCATGGTTCGTATGGCTACACCTTC. The V gene is TRBV9, the J gene TRBJ1-2; D ambiguous. V was shortened by 3 bases and J by 5 bases, with 14 bases between the two germline ends. Germline CDR1 and CDR2: SGDLS and YYNGEE. This CDR3 spans 14 amino acids.